This T cell receptor beta chain originates from a study of blood T cell repertoires in COVID-19. Germline CDR1 is SNHLY and CDR2 is FYNNEI. The CDR3 runs 16 residues. With V trimmed by 0 bases and J by 5 bases, 10 bases remained unmatched. TCRdb's table, derived via immunoSEQ multiplex PCR, lists solely in-frame clones and lacks some. The data show 52,000 or so clones, around 90% seen once. It was during active infection that Seattle patients were enrolled and then longitudinally followed. The sample consisted of peripheral blood. The chain has TRBV2 and TRBJ2-7; 7 positions agree with TRBD1. The TCR comes from a man between 35 and 55 years old with COVID-19, enrolled during active disease. The CDR3 region is CASSEAPGGRDDEQYF. In nucleotides, the CDR3 is TGTGCCAGCAGTGAAGCGCCAGGGGGTAGGGATGACGAGCAGTACTTC. The entire variable domain, with the rest obtained from reference TRBV2 and TRBJ2-7, is as follows: EPEVTQTPSHQVTQMGQEVILRCVPISNHLYFYWYRQILGQKVEFLVSFYNNEISEKSEIFDDQFSVERPDGSNFTLKIRSTKLEDSAMYFCASSEAPGGRDDEQYFGPGTRLTVT.